Listed below are T cell receptor beta chains from one sample, sequenced in a study of T cells after posttransplantation cyclophosphamide. Sequencing was performed with immunoSEQ multiplex PCR; in TCRdb, only in-frame clones are kept and a portion is missing. There are 11,000 to 15,000 clones in the sample; under 85% occur only once, and 1% to 1.5% lies in the top ten. Material for sequencing was memory CD4+ T cells sorted from PBMCs. The receptors stem from a man in his forties or fifties. CDR3s include the opening cysteine and the closing phenylalanine or tryptophan. A D gene is named only where the DNA matches it firmly. Some rows have no size entry. The others give once, few or many, or a class for an expanded clone.

clone_size: medium-sized; d_call: NA; v_call: TRBV18; j_call: TRBJ1-1; cdr3_nt: TGTGCCACCACACCGGGACTCGTGAACACTGAAGCTTTCTTT; cdr3_aa: CATTPGLVNTEAFF
clone_size: NA; d_call: NA; v_call: TRBV30; j_call: TRBJ1-1; cdr3_nt: TGTGCCTGGAGTGTACGGTTGACAGCTGTGATGGAAGCTTTCTTT; cdr3_aa: CAWSVRLTAVMEAFF
clone_size: NA; d_call: NA; v_call: TRBV10-3; j_call: TRBJ2-3; cdr3_nt: TGTGCCATCAGTGGCTCTAGCGTCCGGGGAGATACGCAGTATTTT; cdr3_aa: CAISGSSVRGDTQYF
clone_size: few; d_call: NA; v_call: TRBV11-2; j_call: TRBJ2-7; cdr3_nt: TGTGCCAGCAGCTCCATAAACCGTAGCGGAAAAAGCTCCTACGAGCAGTACTTC; cdr3_aa: CASSSINRSGKSSYEQYF
clone_size: NA; d_call: TRBD1; v_call: TRBV11-3; j_call: TRBJ1-1; cdr3_nt: TGTGCCAGCAGCTCGGACAGGGTATCTCCTTTCTTT; cdr3_aa: CASSSDRVSPFF
clone_size: NA; d_call: TRBD1; v_call: TRBV5-1; j_call: TRBJ2-5; cdr3_nt: TGCGCCAGCAGCTGGACAGGGACCCAAGAGACCCAGTACTTC; cdr3_aa: CASSWTGTQETQYF
clone_size: NA; d_call: NA; v_call: TRBV4-3; j_call: TRBJ2-7; cdr3_nt: TGCGCCAGCAGCCAGAAACATGGTTACGAGCAGTACTTC; cdr3_aa: CASSQKHGYEQYF
clone_size: NA; d_call: TRBD2; v_call: TRBV5-4; j_call: TRBJ2-1; cdr3_nt: TGTGCCAGCAGTTATCTACTAGCGGGAATCGATGAGCAGTTCTTC; cdr3_aa: CASSYLLAGIDEQFF
clone_size: NA; d_call: TRBD2; v_call: TRBV2; j_call: TRBJ2-1; cdr3_nt: TGTGCCAGCACCAGGACTAGTCGCAATGAGCAGTTCTTC; cdr3_aa: CASTRTSRNEQFF
clone_size: NA; d_call: NA; v_call: TRBV19; j_call: TRBJ2-7; cdr3_nt: TGTGCCAGTAGTGTGCGGTGGGTTCAACCTTCCTACGAGCAGTACTTC; cdr3_aa: CASSVRWVQPSYEQYF
clone_size: NA; d_call: NA; v_call: TRBV5-1; j_call: TRBJ2-5; cdr3_nt: TGCGCCAGCAGCTTACTAAGTACCCAAGAGACCCAGTACTTC; cdr3_aa: CASSLLSTQETQYF
clone_size: NA; d_call: TRBD2; v_call: TRBV7-8; j_call: TRBJ2-1; cdr3_nt: TGTGCCAGCAGCTTAGCGGTAGCGGGAGGCCGCAGGAATGAGCAGTTCTTC; cdr3_aa: CASSLAVAGGRRNEQFF
clone_size: NA; d_call: TRBD1; v_call: TRBV6-5; j_call: TRBJ2-7; cdr3_nt: TGTGCCAGCAGTTCCCGACAGGGGGACTACGAGCAGTACTTC; cdr3_aa: CASSSRQGDYEQYF
clone_size: few; d_call: TRBD1; v_call: TRBV2; j_call: TRBJ1-5; cdr3_nt: TGTGCCGGGACACAGGGGGCCGCACAGCCCCAGCATTTT; cdr3_aa: CAGTQGAAQPQHF
clone_size: NA; d_call: TRBD1; v_call: TRBV30; j_call: TRBJ2-2; cdr3_nt: TGTGCCTGGTCTTCCGCTGACAGGGTTACCGGGGAGCTGTTTTTT; cdr3_aa: CAWSSADRVTGELFF
clone_size: few; d_call: NA; v_call: TRBV10-3; j_call: TRBJ1-2; cdr3_nt: TGTGCCATCAGTGATGTGACCACGGGAGACTATGGCTACACCTTC; cdr3_aa: CAISDVTTGDYGYTF
clone_size: NA; d_call: TRBD2; v_call: TRBV28; j_call: TRBJ2-7; cdr3_nt: TGTGCCAGCAGCTCCTTAGCGGGTACTTTCTACGAGCAGTACTTC; cdr3_aa: CASSSLAGTFYEQYF
clone_size: few; d_call: TRBD1; v_call: TRBV10-1; j_call: TRBJ2-7; cdr3_nt: TGCGCCAGCCCCAGACAGGGCCACTATGCCTACGAGCAGTACTTC; cdr3_aa: CASPRQGHYAYEQYF
clone_size: NA; d_call: TRBD2; v_call: TRBV6-1; j_call: TRBJ2-5; cdr3_nt: TGTGCCAGCAGCCCCACCGGGACTAGCGAGCAGACCCAGTACTTC; cdr3_aa: CASSPTGTSEQTQYF
clone_size: NA; d_call: TRBD1; v_call: TRBV19; j_call: TRBJ2-2; cdr3_nt: TGTGCCAGTAGTATATGGACAGGAAGGGACGGGGAGCTGTTTTTT; cdr3_aa: CASSIWTGRDGELFF
clone_size: NA; d_call: NA; v_call: TRBV6-1; j_call: TRBJ1-5; cdr3_nt: TGTGCCAGCAGTGACCCCATGCAGCCCCAGCATTTT; cdr3_aa: CASSDPMQPQHF
clone_size: NA; d_call: TRBD2; v_call: TRBV5-1; j_call: TRBJ2-2; cdr3_nt: TGCGCCAGCAGCCCCGGGACTAGCATCTCCGGGGAGCTGTTTTTT; cdr3_aa: CASSPGTSISGELFF
clone_size: few; d_call: TRBD1; v_call: TRBV6-5; j_call: TRBJ2-7; cdr3_nt: TGTGCCAGCAGTTACTTAACGGGACAGGGGGACGAGCAGTACTTC; cdr3_aa: CASSYLTGQGDEQYF
clone_size: once; d_call: TRBD1; v_call: TRBV30; j_call: TRBJ1-5; cdr3_nt: TGTGCCTGGAGGGCGACAGGGAACTATCAGCCCCAGCATTTT; cdr3_aa: CAWRATGNYQPQHF
clone_size: once; d_call: TRBD1; v_call: TRBV19; j_call: TRBJ1-2; cdr3_nt: TGTGCCAGTAGGTCGGGACAGGGGGTCGGTGGCTACACCTTC; cdr3_aa: CASRSGQGVGGYTF
clone_size: NA; d_call: TRBD1; v_call: TRBV7-2; j_call: TRBJ2-3; cdr3_nt: TGTGCCAGCAGCTTCGACAGGGGCCCCGATACGCAGTATTTT; cdr3_aa: CASSFDRGPDTQYF
clone_size: NA; d_call: NA; v_call: TRBV7-2; j_call: TRBJ2-1; cdr3_nt: TGTGCCAGCAGCTTTGGCGGCAACAATGAGCAGTTCTTC; cdr3_aa: CASSFGGNNEQFF
clone_size: few; d_call: TRBD1; v_call: TRBV19; j_call: TRBJ1-1; cdr3_nt: TGTGCCAGTAGTATCCGACAGGGTTTGGATACTGAAGCTTTCTTT; cdr3_aa: CASSIRQGLDTEAFF
clone_size: NA; d_call: NA; v_call: TRBV4-1; j_call: TRBJ1-6; cdr3_nt: TGCGCCAGCAGCCAAGATAGGGCAGGGGTTGGTTCACCCCTCCACTTT; cdr3_aa: CASSQDRAGVGSPLHF
clone_size: NA; d_call: NA; v_call: TRBV6-5; j_call: TRBJ1-1; cdr3_nt: TGTGCCAGCAGTCCCCAGAAGATTGGGAACACTGAAGCTTTCTTT; cdr3_aa: CASSPQKIGNTEAFF
clone_size: few; d_call: NA; v_call: TRBV6-1; j_call: TRBJ2-2; cdr3_nt: TGTGCCAGCAGTGAAGCCGGGGGAGCGGTGCTAAGGACAACCGGGGAGCTGTTTTTT; cdr3_aa: CASSEAGGAVLRTTGELFF
clone_size: NA; d_call: NA; v_call: TRBV6-5; j_call: TRBJ2-7; cdr3_nt: TGTGCCAGCAGGGACTACACTGAATACGAGCAGTACTTC; cdr3_aa: CASRDYTEYEQYF
clone_size: once; d_call: NA; v_call: TRBV7-6; j_call: TRBJ2-1; cdr3_nt: TGTGCCAGCACCACAGGGACTACAAACAATGAGCAGTTCTTC; cdr3_aa: CASTTGTTNNEQFF
clone_size: NA; d_call: NA; v_call: TRBV7-2; j_call: TRBJ1-2; cdr3_nt: TGTGCCAGCAGCTTAGGCTCGAGGGGAGGGATCTATGGCTACACCTTC; cdr3_aa: CASSLGSRGGIYGYTF
clone_size: NA; d_call: TRBD1; v_call: TRBV6-5; j_call: TRBJ1-4; cdr3_nt: TGTGCCAGCTCCCAAAACCGGGACAGAGAAAAACTGTTTTTT; cdr3_aa: CASSQNRDREKLFF
clone_size: NA; d_call: NA; v_call: TRBV5-8; j_call: TRBJ1-4; cdr3_nt: TGTGCCAGCAGCTTGTACAATAATGAAAAACTGTTTTTT; cdr3_aa: CASSLYNNEKLFF
clone_size: NA; d_call: TRBD2; v_call: TRBV18; j_call: TRBJ2-3; cdr3_nt: TGTGCCAGCTCCCCCGGACTAGCGGGCCACCATACGCAGTATTTT; cdr3_aa: CASSPGLAGHHTQYF
clone_size: NA; d_call: TRBD1; v_call: TRBV11-2; j_call: TRBJ1-1; cdr3_nt: TGTGCCAGCAGCTCCGGGACAGGGGTGAACACTGAAGCTTTCTTT; cdr3_aa: CASSSGTGVNTEAFF
clone_size: NA; d_call: NA; v_call: TRBV2; j_call: TRBJ1-1; cdr3_nt: TGTGCCAGCACTACAGACAGATTGAGGTACACTGAAGCTTTCTTT; cdr3_aa: CASTTDRLRYTEAFF
clone_size: NA; d_call: TRBD1; v_call: TRBV11-2; j_call: TRBJ1-1; cdr3_nt: TGTGCCAGCAGCTTAGCTAGCACAGGGGGGGACAAATCGCTTGAAGCTTTCTTT; cdr3_aa: CASSLASTGGDKSLEAFF
clone_size: NA; d_call: TRBD1; v_call: TRBV19; j_call: TRBJ1-2; cdr3_nt: TGTGCCAGTAGGGACAGGGGTGATGGCTACACCTTC; cdr3_aa: CASRDRGDGYTF
clone_size: NA; d_call: NA; v_call: TRBV5-8; j_call: TRBJ2-1; cdr3_nt: TGTGCCAGCAGCTTTCTTAGTGGGCAGTTCTTC; cdr3_aa: CASSFLSGQFF
clone_size: once; d_call: TRBD1; v_call: TRBV6-1; j_call: TRBJ2-7; cdr3_nt: TGTGCCAGCAGTCCACTACGGACAGGGCCCTACGAGCAGTACTTC; cdr3_aa: CASSPLRTGPYEQYF
clone_size: NA; d_call: NA; v_call: TRBV6-1; j_call: TRBJ1-2; cdr3_nt: TGTGCCACCACCCTACTGTCCCTAGGAGGCTACACCTTC; cdr3_aa: CATTLLSLGGYTF
clone_size: NA; d_call: TRBD2; v_call: TRBV13; j_call: TRBJ2-3; cdr3_nt: TGTGCCAGCAGCCCCTATGGTGCCAGCGGGGGGGCCACAGATACGCAGTATTTT; cdr3_aa: CASSPYGASGGATDTQYF
clone_size: few; d_call: NA; v_call: TRBV2; j_call: TRBJ2-7; cdr3_nt: TGTGCCAGCAGAGGGTCGCCCCGGGGCGAGCAGTACTTC; cdr3_aa: CASRGSPRGEQYF
clone_size: NA; d_call: NA; v_call: TRBV4-3; j_call: TRBJ1-6; cdr3_nt: TGCGCCAGCAGCCAAGAGGCGGGGTCCCATCATTCACCCCTCCACTTT; cdr3_aa: CASSQEAGSHHSPLHF
clone_size: NA; d_call: TRBD1; v_call: TRBV18; j_call: TRBJ1-3; cdr3_nt: TGTGCCAGCTCACCGCAATCAGGGGGCACTGGAAACACCATATATTTT; cdr3_aa: CASSPQSGGTGNTIYF
clone_size: NA; d_call: TRBD1; v_call: TRBV6-1; j_call: TRBJ1-2; cdr3_nt: TGTGCCGGCAGTGTCTCGTACAGGGGCACGGCCACCTTC; cdr3_aa: CAGSVSYRGTATF
clone_size: NA; d_call: NA; v_call: TRBV7-8; j_call: TRBJ2-7; cdr3_nt: TGTGCCAGCAGCTTGGGGGCGGCCGAGCAGTACTTC; cdr3_aa: CASSLGAAEQYF
clone_size: once; d_call: TRBD2; v_call: TRBV30; j_call: TRBJ2-1; cdr3_nt: TGTGCCTGGACCCTACCCCTCTACGGCGGGAGGGCCAATGAGCAGTTCTTC; cdr3_aa: CAWTLPLYGGRANEQFF
clone_size: NA; d_call: NA; v_call: TRBV29-1; j_call: TRBJ2-1; cdr3_nt: TGCAGCGTTGGACTGGATGAGCAGTTCTTC; cdr3_aa: CSVGLDEQFF
clone_size: NA; d_call: TRBD1; v_call: TRBV19; j_call: TRBJ1-5; cdr3_nt: TGTGCCAGTAGGAGGGGGACAGGGCGTTATCAGCCCCAGCATTTT; cdr3_aa: CASRRGTGRYQPQHF
clone_size: NA; d_call: NA; v_call: TRBV11-2; j_call: TRBJ2-5; cdr3_nt: TGTGCCAGCAGCTTAGGACGGGGGGCCAGTATTGGGTCCCAGTACTTC; cdr3_aa: CASSLGRGASIGSQYF